This T cell receptor (beta chain) derives from a study of CD8 T cells in Susac syndrome (dated by TCRdb to between 2019 and 2020). About the full investigation: Repertoire sequencing was used to test whether CD8+ T cell activation and differentiation in Susac syndrome was antigen driven.

Spanning cysteine to valine, the CDR3 consists of 13 amino acids. Kept here is only the CDR3 DNA, which spans 39 bases and is read in frame from base 1. Between the V and J ends, shortened by 10 bases and 2 bases respectively, the junction contains 15 bases. Remarks on this clonotype: Its specific antigen is unknown. No quality values exist for individual bases; no much larger clone is one base distant.

Peripheral blood CD8+ and CD4+ T cells from healthy donors, Susac syndrome patients and multiple sclerosis patients were profiled by high-throughput TCR beta sequencing. Healthy donors were age- and sex-matched controls. Bulk CD8+ and CD4+ T cells were purified magnetically by negative isolation, whereas CD8+ TEMRA cells were enriched by FACS. Blood was collected in EDTA tubes and processed within 24 hours, with PBMCs isolated through density gradient centrifugation. PBMCs intended for TCR sequencing were cryopreserved in liquid nitrogen and were subsequently thawed in a 37 degrees C water bath. The sorted or isolated CD4+, CD8+ and CD8+ TEMRA cells reached a purity of at least 90%. RNA was extracted using the RNeasy kit, and roughly 0.5 to 1 ug of the RNA was reverse transcribed with random hexamers. The immunoSEQ multiplex PCR assay, which covers 54 Vbeta and 13 Jbeta segments, was used to amplify TCR beta CDR3 regions. PCR amplification bias was corrected by using a synthetic template baseline for primer optimization and computational correction. As for how the authors treated the data: Reads were annotated to V, D and J genes according to IMGT and were analyzed with immunoSEQ Analyzer, with only productive sequences retained. To calculate clonality, Shannon entropy was normalized by log2 of the number of productive unique sequences and then subtracted from one. Public and private clones were assessed among the 100 most prevalent clones of each patient and control. Clones were defined as Susac-specific if absent from the healthy and MS cohorts, from 1052 published viral clones and from other ImmuneACCESS disease sequences. TCRdb reprocessing: public reads trimmed at Q25 with fastp, clones called with MiXCR, in-frame beta chains kept. Merged by CDR3 protein, the rows form single entries marked with the most common genes and DNA. The V and J calls were determined by TCRdb, not by the authors. Present in this sample are about 200,000 distinct CDR3 sequences, 95% of which were seen just once. The ten most abundant clones make up approximately 0.094% of the sample.

The investigation overall reported the following: The study acknowledged that relatively few individuals were included in the TCR sequencing and HLA analysis.

This chain is built from TRBV12-3 or TRBV12-4 and TRBJ2-7, and possibly TRBD2, on 5 matching bases. The sequence was obtained from a human donor in good health. Sequenced sample: CD4+ T cells from PBMCs. The bases read TGTGCCACCCGACTCGCGGGTACCTACGAGCAGTACGTC. Translation gives CATRLAGTYEQYV.